This is a list of T cell receptor beta chains from one sample in a study of shared clonotypes between healthy human individuals. The data were produced by immunoSEQ multiplex PCR, yet TCRdb's version contains in-frame clones alone and is incomplete. The table includes about 600,000 clones, roughly 97% detected once. Sequenced: naive CD4+ T cells sorted from blood. The receptors derive from a woman aged 25 to 45 in good health. Each CDR3 is given with its conserved first and last residue. Fields, in order: CDR3 DNA, CDR3 protein, D gene, V gene, J gene. D genes are given only for firm matches.

CDR3nt: TGTGCCATCAGTCCTAGTGGAGGGGAGCGCGAGCAGTACTTC; CDR3aa: CAISPSGGEREQYF; d_gene: -; v_gene: TRBV10-3; j_gene: TRBJ2-7
CDR3nt: TGTGCCAGCGCCGACTTAAGGGGACTCTACGAGCAGTACTTC; CDR3aa: CASADLRGLYEQYF; d_gene: -; v_gene: TRBV5-5; j_gene: TRBJ2-7
CDR3nt: TGTGCCAGCAGTTCAATAAGGCAGCGGGAGACCCAGTACTTC; CDR3aa: CASSSIRQRETQYF; d_gene: -; v_gene: TRBV27; j_gene: TRBJ2-5
CDR3nt: TGTGCCGGCTACCCACTCCGCACAGATACGCAGTATTTT; CDR3aa: CAGYPLRTDTQYF; d_gene: -; v_gene: TRBV30; j_gene: TRBJ2-3
CDR3nt: TGTGCCAGCAAACAGGGTTCTGGGGCCAACGTCCTGACTTTC; CDR3aa: CASKQGSGANVLTF; d_gene: -; v_gene: TRBV25-1; j_gene: TRBJ2-6
CDR3nt: TGCGCCAGCAGCTTGGAGCCGGACAACTCCTACGAGCAGTACTTC; CDR3aa: CASSLEPDNSYEQYF; d_gene: -; v_gene: TRBV5-1; j_gene: TRBJ2-7
CDR3nt: TGCAGCGTTGTCGGGGGCAATGAGCAGTTCTTC; CDR3aa: CSVVGGNEQFF; d_gene: -; v_gene: TRBV29-1; j_gene: TRBJ2-1
CDR3nt: TGTGCCAGCAGCCAAGATGGCTTCGGCCCACAGCGAGATACGCAGTATTTT; CDR3aa: CASSQDGFGPQRDTQYF; d_gene: -; v_gene: TRBV14; j_gene: TRBJ2-3
CDR3nt: TGTGCCAGCAAGGGACAGGGTGACACCGGGGAGCTGTTTTTT; CDR3aa: CASKGQGDTGELFF; d_gene: TRBD1; v_gene: TRBV6-7; j_gene: TRBJ2-2
CDR3nt: TGTGCCAGCGCAAATGTGGAGCCCCAGCATTTT; CDR3aa: CASANVEPQHF; d_gene: -; v_gene: TRBV28; j_gene: TRBJ1-5
CDR3nt: TGTGCCAGCGGTTGGGCCTGGGGGGGCACTGAAGCTTTCTTT; CDR3aa: CASGWAWGGTEAFF; d_gene: -; v_gene: TRBV6-5; j_gene: TRBJ1-1
CDR3nt: TGTGCCAGTAGTATGACGGGACAGGGTGCAGATACGCAGTATTTT; CDR3aa: CASSMTGQGADTQYF; d_gene: TRBD1; v_gene: TRBV19; j_gene: TRBJ2-3
CDR3nt: TGTGCCAGTAGTACACGGACCAGAACTAATGAAAAACTGTTTTTT; CDR3aa: CASSTRTRTNEKLFF; d_gene: -; v_gene: TRBV19; j_gene: TRBJ1-4
CDR3nt: TGCGCCAGCAGCCGAAAACAGGGCTCGAGTCACGAGCAGTACTTC; CDR3aa: CASSRKQGSSHEQYF; d_gene: -; v_gene: TRBV5-1; j_gene: TRBJ2-7
CDR3nt: TGTGCCAGCAGTGGGGATCAGGGTACTGAAGCTTTCTTT; CDR3aa: CASSGDQGTEAFF; d_gene: -; v_gene: TRBV2; j_gene: TRBJ1-1
CDR3nt: TGTGCCAGCAGCCGTCGCTGGAGCGCAGATACGCAGTATTTT; CDR3aa: CASSRRWSADTQYF; d_gene: -; v_gene: TRBV7-8; j_gene: TRBJ2-3